These T cell receptor beta chains were read from a single sample in a study of OX40 agonist ivuxolimab in advanced cancers. The table came from immunoSEQ multiplex PCR; TCRdb's copy has only in-frame clones and leaves some out. The sample has 100,000 to 150,000 clones, 85% to 95% seen once. Sequenced material: CD4+ or CD8+ T cells sorted from blood, taken in a trial of the OX40 agonist ivuxolimab. These receptors all stem from an adult with an advanced solid tumor such as melanoma, head and neck, liver or kidney cancer. The CDR3 runs from the conserved cysteine through the conserved F or W. D genes are given only for firm matches. Clone sizes are given selectively: once, few, many, or a class where the clone is expanded.

d_call,v_call,clone_size,j_call,cdr3_nt,cdr3_aa
TRBD1,TRBV25-1,NA,TRBJ2-2,TGTGCCAGCAGTGAATGGGGACAGACGAAGCTGTTTTTT,CASSEWGQTKLFF
NA,TRBV30,NA,TRBJ2-7,TGTGCCGGTGAACTGGGTTCGGGCCCCTACGAGCAGTACTTC,CAGELGSGPYEQYF
NA,TRBV11-2,NA,TRBJ2-2,TGTGCCAGCAGCTTAGATCGGAGACTAGACATCAACACCGGGGAGCTGTTTTTT,CASSLDRRLDINTGELFF
TRBD1,TRBV19,NA,TRBJ1-1,TGTGCCAGTAGTATAATGGGTCAGGGGGTCGTCGATGAAGCTTTCTTT,CASSIMGQGVVDEAFF
NA,TRBV6-4,NA,TRBJ2-1,TGTGCCAGCAGTGACTCCGAGAGCTCCTACAATGAGCAGTTCTTC,CASSDSESSYNEQFF
TRBD2,TRBV27,NA,TRBJ2-1,TGTGCCAGCAGTTTAACTAGCGGGAAGTCCAGTGAGCAGTTCTTC,CASSLTSGKSSEQFF
NA,TRBV15,NA,TRBJ2-5,TGTGCCACCAGCAGGCGCGGGGAGACCCAGTACTTC,CATSRRGETQYF
TRBD2,TRBV4-1,NA,TRBJ2-1,TGCGCCAGCAGCCAAGATGACCTAGCGGGAGGGGGCTCCTACAATGAGCAGTTCTTC,CASSQDDLAGGGSYNEQFF
NA,TRBV30,few,TRBJ1-1,TGTGCCTGGGGCAGGGTGAACACTGAAGCTTTCTTT,CAWGRVNTEAFF
NA,TRBV7-9,NA,TRBJ1-4,TGTGCCAGCAGCTCACCGGCGGGGGCAACTAATGAAAAACTGTTTTTT,CASSSPAGATNEKLFF
NA,TRBV7-2,NA,TRBJ1-3,TGTGCCAGCAGCTTAGTTGTTGGGGTCCTCTCTGGAAACACCATATATTTT,CASSLVVGVLSGNTIYF
TRBD1,TRBV18,NA,TRBJ1-4,TGTGCCAGCTCAGCGGCCGGGACAGAACAAGAAAAACTGTTTTTT,CASSAAGTEQEKLFF
TRBD1,TRBV6-5,once,TRBJ1-1,TGTGCCAGCGGACAGGGTCGGGCTTTCTTT,CASGQGRAFF
NA,TRBV15,NA,TRBJ2-1,TGTGCCACCAGCAGGGACAGAGACTACAATGAGCAGTTCTTC,CATSRDRDYNEQFF
NA,TRBV6-1,NA,TRBJ1-1,TGTGCCAGCAGCGGGGACACTCGGCGGGAAGCTTTCTTT,CASSGDTRREAFF
NA,TRBV7-2,NA,TRBJ1-1,TGTGCCAGCAGCTTCATGAACACTGAAGCTTTCTTT,CASSFMNTEAFF
NA,TRBV5-6,NA,TRBJ2-5,TGTGCCAGCAGCTTGGACCTGGACCCCCATTTGGCCCAGTACTTC,CASSLDLDPHLAQYF
TRBD2,TRBV7-3,NA,TRBJ2-5,TGTGCCAGCAGCCTCAGGACTAGCGGGAGGTCCCAAGAGACCCAGTACTTC,CASSLRTSGRSQETQYF
NA,TRBV10-3,NA,TRBJ2-5,TGTGCCATCAGTGGAGGGGACGGGGAACAGACCCAGTACTTC,CAISGGDGEQTQYF
TRBD2,TRBV4-3,NA,TRBJ2-1,TGCGCCAGCAGCCAACTAGCGGGTGTTTCCTACAATGAGCAGTTCTTC,CASSQLAGVSYNEQFF
TRBD1,TRBV5-4,NA,TRBJ2-1,TGTGCCAGCAGCTTGGGAGGGACAGACAATGAGCAGTTCTTC,CASSLGGTDNEQFF
TRBD1,TRBV7-9,NA,TRBJ2-1,TGTGCCAGCAGTCGAGGGACAGCGTCTACACCGAGCTCCTACAATGAGCAGTTCTTC,CASSRGTASTPSSYNEQFF
NA,TRBV6-5,NA,TRBJ1-3,TGTGCCAGCAGTTACGGACGGGGGGCAGAAAACACCATATATTTT,CASSYGRGAENTIYF
NA,TRBV19,NA,TRBJ2-7,TGTGCCAGTAGTATCCGGCCAGAAACAGCCTACGAGCAGTACTTC,CASSIRPETAYEQYF
TRBD2,TRBV6-1,NA,TRBJ2-2,TGTGCCAGCCTCCCTAGCGGGGGGAACACCGGGGAGCTGTTTTTT,CASLPSGGNTGELFF